This TCR beta chain was recorded in a study of blood T cell repertoires in COVID-19. Background on the study: Samples taken during acute and convalescent COVID-19 were collected in the United States, Italy and Spain.

The CDR3 covers 15 residues. With 7 bases clipped from V and 3 bases from J, the junction kept 9 bases outside the gene matches. Germline V gives CDR1 SQVTM, CDR2 ANQGSEA. Original processing notes: Scientists estimated how many nucleated cells there were by amplifying reference gene primers. Sequenced by immunoSEQ multiplex PCR; TCRdb stores in-frame clones only, minus some. V and J calls and clone size are those listed in that table; D and trimming were worked out from the DNA. The sample shows about 150,000 clones, roughly 80% of them seen only once. This clone has just a few counts. This clonotype originated in a man in his 60s with acute or convalescent COVID-19. V gene TRBV29-1 combines with J gene TRBJ2-2, with 9 nucleotides matching TRBD2. Sample: peripheral blood. In DNA form, the CDR3 reads TGCAGCGCTAAATTAGCGGGAGTAGACACCGGGGAGCTGTTTTTT. As protein: CSAKLAGVDTGELFF.